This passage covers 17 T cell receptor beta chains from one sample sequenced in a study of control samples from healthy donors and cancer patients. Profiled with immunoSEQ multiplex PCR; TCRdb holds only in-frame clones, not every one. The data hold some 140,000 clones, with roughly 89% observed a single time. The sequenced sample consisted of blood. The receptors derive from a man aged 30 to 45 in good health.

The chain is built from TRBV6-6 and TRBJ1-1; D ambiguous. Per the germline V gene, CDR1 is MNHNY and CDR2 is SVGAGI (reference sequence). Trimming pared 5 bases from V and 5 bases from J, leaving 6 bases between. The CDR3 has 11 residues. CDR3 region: CASSLGTEAFF. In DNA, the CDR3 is TGTGCCAGCAGTCTCGGAACTGAAGCTTTCTTT.

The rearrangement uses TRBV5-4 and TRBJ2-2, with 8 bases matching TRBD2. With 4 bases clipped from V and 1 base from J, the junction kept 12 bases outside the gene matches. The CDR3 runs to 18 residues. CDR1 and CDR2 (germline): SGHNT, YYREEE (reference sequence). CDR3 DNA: TGTGCCAGCAGCCGGTCAACCGGACTAGCACAGAACACCGGGGAGCTGTTTTTT. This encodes CASSRSTGLAQNTGELFF.

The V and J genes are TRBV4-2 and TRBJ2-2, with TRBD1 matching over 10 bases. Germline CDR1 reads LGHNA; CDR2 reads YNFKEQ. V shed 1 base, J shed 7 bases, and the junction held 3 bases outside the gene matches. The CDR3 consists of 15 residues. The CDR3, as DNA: TGTGCCAGCAGCCAAGGGGGGACAGGGGACGGGGAGCTGTTTTTT. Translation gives CASSQGGTGDGELFF.

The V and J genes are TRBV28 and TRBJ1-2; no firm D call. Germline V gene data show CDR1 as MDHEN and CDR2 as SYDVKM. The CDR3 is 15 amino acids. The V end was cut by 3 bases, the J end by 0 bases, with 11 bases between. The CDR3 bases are TGTGCCAGCAGTTTTTCAGTACTAGCTAACTATGGCTACACCTTC. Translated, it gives CASSFSVLANYGYTF.

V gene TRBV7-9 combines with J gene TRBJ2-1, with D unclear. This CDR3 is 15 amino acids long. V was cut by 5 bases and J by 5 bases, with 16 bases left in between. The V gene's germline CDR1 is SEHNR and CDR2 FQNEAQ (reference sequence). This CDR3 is CASSPLLRADNEQFF. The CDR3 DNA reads TGTGCCAGCAGCCCCCTGCTAAGGGCGGACAATGAGCAGTTCTTC.

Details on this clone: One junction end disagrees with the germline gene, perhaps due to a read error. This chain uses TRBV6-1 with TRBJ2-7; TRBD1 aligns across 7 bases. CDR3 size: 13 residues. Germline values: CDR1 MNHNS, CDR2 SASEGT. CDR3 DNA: TGTGCCAGCACTGAAACAGGGGTGCGGGAGCAGTACTTC. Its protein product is CASTETGVREQYF.

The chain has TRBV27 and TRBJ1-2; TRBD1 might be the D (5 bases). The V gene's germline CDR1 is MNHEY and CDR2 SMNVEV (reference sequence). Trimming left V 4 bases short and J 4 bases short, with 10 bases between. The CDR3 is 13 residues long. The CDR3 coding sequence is TGTGCCAGCAGTTGGGGGAGTACCTATGGCTACACCTTC. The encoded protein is CASSWGSTYGYTF.

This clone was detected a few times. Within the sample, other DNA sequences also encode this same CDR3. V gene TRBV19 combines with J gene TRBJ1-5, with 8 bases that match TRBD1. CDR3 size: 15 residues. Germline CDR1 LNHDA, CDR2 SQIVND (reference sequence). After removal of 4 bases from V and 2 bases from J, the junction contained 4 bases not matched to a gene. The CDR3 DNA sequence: TGTGCCAGTAGTACAGGGGGCCGAGGCAATCAGCCCCAGCATTTT. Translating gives CASSTGGRGNQPQHF. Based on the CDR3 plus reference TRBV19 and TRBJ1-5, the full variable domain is DGGITQSPKYLFRKEGQNVTLSCEQNLNHDAMYWYRQDPGQGLRLIYYSQIVNDFQKGDIAEGYSVSREKKESFPLTVTSAQKNPTAFYLCASSTGGRGNQPQHFGDGTRLSIL.

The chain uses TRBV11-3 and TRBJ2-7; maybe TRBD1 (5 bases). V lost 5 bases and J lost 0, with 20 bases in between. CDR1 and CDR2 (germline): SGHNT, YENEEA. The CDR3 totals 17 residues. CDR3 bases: TGTGCCAGCAGCACCCGAACCTTGGACACAATCTCCTACGAGCAGTACTTC. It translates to CASSTRTLDTISYEQYF. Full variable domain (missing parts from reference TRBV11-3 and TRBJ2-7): EAGVVQSPRYKIIEKKQPVAFWCNPISGHNTLYWYLQNLGQGPELLIRYENEEAVDDSQLPKDRFSAERLKGVDSTLKIQPAELGDSAVYLCASSTRTLDTISYEQYFGPGTRLTVT.

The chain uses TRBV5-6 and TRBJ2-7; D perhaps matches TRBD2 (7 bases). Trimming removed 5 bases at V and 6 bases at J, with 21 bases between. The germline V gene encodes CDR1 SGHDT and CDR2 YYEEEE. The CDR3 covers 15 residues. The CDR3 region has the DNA TGTGCCAGCAGGCGTAAAGCGTTGGGAGGGGGCGAGCAGTACTTC. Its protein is CASRRKALGGGEQYF. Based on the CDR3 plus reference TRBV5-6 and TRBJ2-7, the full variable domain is DAGVTQSPTHLIKTRGQQVTLRCSPKSGHDTVSWYQQALGQGPQFIFQYYEEEERQRGNFPDRFSGHQFPNYSSELNVNALLLGDSALYLCASRRKALGGGEQYFGPGTRLTVT.

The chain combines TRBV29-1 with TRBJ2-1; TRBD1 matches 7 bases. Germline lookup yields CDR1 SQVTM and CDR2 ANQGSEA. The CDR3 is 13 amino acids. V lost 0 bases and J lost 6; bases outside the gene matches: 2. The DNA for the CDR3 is TGCAGCGTTGAAGAGGGACAGTTCAATGAGCAGTTCTTC. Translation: CSVEEGQFNEQFF.

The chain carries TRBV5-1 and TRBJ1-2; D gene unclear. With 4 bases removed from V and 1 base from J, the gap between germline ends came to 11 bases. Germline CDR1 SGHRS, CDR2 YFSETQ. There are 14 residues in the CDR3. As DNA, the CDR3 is TGCGCCAGCAGCATGGACGGAAATAACTATGGCTACACCTTC. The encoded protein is CASSMDGNNYGYTF.

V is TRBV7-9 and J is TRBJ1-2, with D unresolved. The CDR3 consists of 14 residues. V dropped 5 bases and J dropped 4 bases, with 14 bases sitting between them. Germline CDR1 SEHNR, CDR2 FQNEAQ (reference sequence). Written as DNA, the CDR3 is TGTGCCAGCAGCCCCTTCCCTGGATTCTATGGCTACACCTTC. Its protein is CASSPFPGFYGYTF.

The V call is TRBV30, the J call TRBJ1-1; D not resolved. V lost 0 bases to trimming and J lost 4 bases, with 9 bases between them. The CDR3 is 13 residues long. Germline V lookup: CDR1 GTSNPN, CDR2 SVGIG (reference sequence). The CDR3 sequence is CAWSVHRATEAFF. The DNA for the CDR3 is TGTGCCTGGAGTGTACATAGGGCCACTGAAGCTTTCTTT.

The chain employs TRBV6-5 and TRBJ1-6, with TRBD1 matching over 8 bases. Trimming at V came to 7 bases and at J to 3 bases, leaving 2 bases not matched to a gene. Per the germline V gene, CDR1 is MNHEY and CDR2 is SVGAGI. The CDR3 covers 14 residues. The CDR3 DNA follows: TGTGCCAGCACGGACAGGGACTATAATTCACCCCTCCACTTT. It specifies CASTDRDYNSPLHF.

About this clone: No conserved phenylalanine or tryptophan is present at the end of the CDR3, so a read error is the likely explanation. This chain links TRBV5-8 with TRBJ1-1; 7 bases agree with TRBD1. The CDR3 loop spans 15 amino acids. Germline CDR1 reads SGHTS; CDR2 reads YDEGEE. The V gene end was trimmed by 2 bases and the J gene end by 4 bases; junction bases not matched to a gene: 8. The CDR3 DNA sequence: TGTGCCAGCAGCTTTGAGGGGGCTCGGGGCACTGAAGCTTTCCTT. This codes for CASSFEGARGTEAFL.

This CDR3 is CASSDIFGTNINYEQYF. The CDR3 DNA is TGTGCCAGCAGCGACATTTTCGGGACAAATATTAACTACGAGCAGTACTTC. The rearrangement uses TRBV27 and TRBJ2-7; a possible D gene is TRBD1 (6 bases). The germline CDR1 and CDR2 sequences are MNHEY and SMNVEV (reference sequence). Trimming took off 6 bases at V and 3 bases at J, with 24 bases between the two ends. The CDR3 extends over 17 amino acids.